One sample yielded the 2 T cell receptor beta chains listed below, sequenced in a study of T cell changes during pregnancy in multiple sclerosis. Method: immunoSEQ multiplex PCR; TCRdb's copy keeps in-frame clones and lacks some. The sample consists of around 71,000 clones, under 95% of them appearing once. The sequencing used peripheral blood, collected after pregnancy. The source of these receptors is a female donor with multiple sclerosis, enrolled in a pregnancy study.

The chain links TRBV5-5 to TRBJ1-3; a possible D gene is TRBD1 (5 bases). CDR1 SGHKS and CDR2 YYEKEE come from the germline V gene (reference sequence). The germline V and J ends were trimmed by 5 bases and 0 bases, with 12 bases remaining between them. The CDR3 sequence is 15 residues long. As DNA, the CDR3 is TGTGCCAGCAGTTACCACAGGACCTCTGGAAACACCATATATTTT. Translated: CASSYHRTSGNTIYF.

The chain combines TRBV4-1 with TRBJ2-7; D might be TRBD2 (5 bases). Deletions cut 1 base from V and 3 bases from J, with 16 bases between. The CDR3 consists of 16 residues. Germline V gives CDR1 MGHRA, CDR2 YSYEKL. CDR3 residues: CASSQASGSYFYEQYF. The CDR3 DNA sequence: TGCGCCAGCAGCCAAGCCTCGGGGAGCTACTTCTACGAGCAGTACTTC.